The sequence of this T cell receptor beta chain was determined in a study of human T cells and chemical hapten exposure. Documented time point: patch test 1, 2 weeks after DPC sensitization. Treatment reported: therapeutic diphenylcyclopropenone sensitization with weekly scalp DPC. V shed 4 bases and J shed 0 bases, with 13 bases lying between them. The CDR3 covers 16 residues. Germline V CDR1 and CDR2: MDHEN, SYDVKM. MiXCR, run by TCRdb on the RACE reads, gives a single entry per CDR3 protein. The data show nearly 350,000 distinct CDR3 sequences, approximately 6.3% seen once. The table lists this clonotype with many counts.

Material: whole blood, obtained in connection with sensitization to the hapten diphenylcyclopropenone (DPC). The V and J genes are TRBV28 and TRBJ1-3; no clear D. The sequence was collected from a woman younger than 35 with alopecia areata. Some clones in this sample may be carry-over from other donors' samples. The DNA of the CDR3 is TGTGCCAGCAGTTCCCACACCTTAAGCTCTGGAAACACCATATATTTT. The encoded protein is CASSSHTLSSGNTIYF.